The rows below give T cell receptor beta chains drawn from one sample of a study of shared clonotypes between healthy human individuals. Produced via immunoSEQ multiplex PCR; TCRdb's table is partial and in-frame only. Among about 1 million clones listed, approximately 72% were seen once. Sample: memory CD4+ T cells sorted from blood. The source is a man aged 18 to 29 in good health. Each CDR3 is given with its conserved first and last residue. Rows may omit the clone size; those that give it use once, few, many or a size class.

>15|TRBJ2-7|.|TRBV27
CASSLSRGGSYEQYF
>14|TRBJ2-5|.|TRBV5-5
CASSLTGGYETQYF
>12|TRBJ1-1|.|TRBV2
CASSYSGTEAFF
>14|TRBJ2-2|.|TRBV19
CASSGQGFFGELFF
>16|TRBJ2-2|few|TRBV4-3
CASSQGIRGGPGELFF
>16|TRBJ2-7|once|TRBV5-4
CASSRGLAGGPGEQYF
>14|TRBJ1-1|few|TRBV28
CASIRPGLNTEAFF
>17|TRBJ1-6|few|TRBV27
CASSPRTGGQYNSPLHF
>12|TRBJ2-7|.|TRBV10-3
CAIGNGLYEQYF
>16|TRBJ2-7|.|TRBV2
CASRGSGTGRAYEQYF
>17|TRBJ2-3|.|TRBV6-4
CASSPGTSGGLGDTQYF
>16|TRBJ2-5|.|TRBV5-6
CASSSLAPGVQRTQYF
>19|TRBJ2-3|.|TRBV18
CASSPPISGGAFGTDTQYF
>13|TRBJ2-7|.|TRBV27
CASSFGFSYEQYF
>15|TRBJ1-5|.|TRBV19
CASQSTGRRNQPQHF
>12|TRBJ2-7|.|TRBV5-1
CASSFGNYEQYF
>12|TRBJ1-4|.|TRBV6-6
CATRQINEKLFF
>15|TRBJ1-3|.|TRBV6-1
CASRDRGGSGNTIYF
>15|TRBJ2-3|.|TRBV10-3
CAISHGQGAGDTQYF
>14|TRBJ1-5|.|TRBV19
CASSIARDRQPQHF
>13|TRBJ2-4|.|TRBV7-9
CASSLRGTPIQYF
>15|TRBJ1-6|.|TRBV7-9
CASSRPTVNNSPLHF
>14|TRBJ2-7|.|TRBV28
CASVRDSTLYEQYF
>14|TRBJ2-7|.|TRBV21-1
CASSIGTGGYEQYF
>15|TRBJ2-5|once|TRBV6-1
CASSELGGTSETQYF
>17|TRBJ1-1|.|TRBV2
CASSPAAQGRVITEAFF
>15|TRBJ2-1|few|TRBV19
CASSIEGTRNNEQFF
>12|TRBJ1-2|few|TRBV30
CVYSARNYGYTF
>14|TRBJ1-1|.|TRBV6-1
CASREGLGNTEAFF
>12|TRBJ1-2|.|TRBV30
CAWRSSGYGYTF
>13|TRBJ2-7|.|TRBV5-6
CASSWRGTYEQYF
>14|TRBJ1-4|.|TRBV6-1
CASSGQISGEKLFF
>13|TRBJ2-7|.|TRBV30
CAWSGVSGYEQYF
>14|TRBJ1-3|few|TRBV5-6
CASSQSFLGNTIYF